The next 22 T cell receptor beta chains were all read from a single sample in a study of blood T cell repertoires in COVID-19. Sequencing was performed with immunoSEQ multiplex PCR; in TCRdb, only in-frame clones are kept and a portion is missing. The profile shows roughly 340,000 clones, around nine tenths of them singletons. Specimen: peripheral blood. Receptor source: a woman aged 18 to 35 who had recovered from COVID-19.

The V and J genes are TRBV24-1 and TRBJ2-1; 9 bases are shared with TRBD1. CDR1 KGHDR and CDR2 SFDVKD come from the germline V gene. This CDR3 region has 15 residues. The junction had 7 bases not matched to a gene; V was cut back by 6 bases and J by 5 bases. CDR3 residues: CATSRGQGRDNEQFF. The DNA for the CDR3 is TGTGCCACCAGTCGTGGACAGGGGAGGGACAATGAGCAGTTCTTC.

The chain links TRBV18 to TRBJ2-1; 10 nucleotides match TRBD2. V was pared by 4 bases and J by 4 bases, with 7 bases of the junction left unmatched. Per the germline V gene, CDR1 is KGHSH and CDR2 is LQKENI. The CDR3 runs to 16 residues. CDR3 nucleotide sequence: TGTGCCAGCTCACTTCCCGGGACTAGCGAATACAATGAGCAGTTCTTC. Its protein is CASSLPGTSEYNEQFF.

This chain uses TRBV28 with TRBJ2-5, with D possibly TRBD2 on 6 matching bases. This CDR3 is 17 amino acids long. CDR1 and CDR2 (germline): MDHEN, SYDVKM. V lost 6 bases and J lost 3, with 23 bases in between. In DNA, the CDR3 is TGTGCCAGCAGAGGAAAACTTTCGACTAGGATGAAAGAGACCCAGTACTTC. Its protein is CASRGKLSTRMKETQYF.

The chain is built from TRBV24-1 and TRBJ1-2, with D possibly matching TRBD1 (6 bases). Germline V gives CDR1 KGHDR, CDR2 SFDVKD. The CDR3 is 15 amino acids. V was trimmed by 3 bases and J by 1 base, leaving 11 bases between them. In nucleotides, the CDR3 is TGTGCCACCAGTGATCGGGACACGCTTAACTATGGCTACACCTTC. Translating it yields CATSDRDTLNYGYTF.

The chain uses TRBV19 and TRBJ2-2; D perhaps matches TRBD1 (6 bases). This CDR3 has 15 residues. V lost 5 bases, J lost 1 base, and 11 bases lay in between. CDR1 and CDR2 (germline): LNHDA, SQIVND (reference sequence). CDR3 protein: CASSEQGRNTGELFF. The CDR3 nucleotides read TGTGCCAGTAGTGAACAGGGTAGGAACACCGGGGAGCTGTTTTTT.

This clone is a singleton in its sample. This chain links TRBV5-4 with TRBJ2-1, with TRBD2 as a possible D gene (6 bases). V was pared by 5 bases and J by 9 bases, with 15 bases between. Germline lookup yields CDR1 SGHNT and CDR2 YYREEE (reference sequence). The CDR3 has 13 amino acids. CDR3 protein: CASSPSPGGEQFF. The CDR3 nucleotides are TGTGCCAGCAGTCCTTCCCCCGGGGGTGAGCAGTTCTTC.

The chain employs TRBV4-3 and TRBJ2-2; 7 bases align to TRBD2. CDR3 length equals 17 residues. Germline CDR1 and CDR2: LGHNA and YSLEER. The V segment lost 3 bases and the J segment 5 bases; nucleotides outside the gene matches: 12. The CDR3 reads CASSQAISGIRTGELFF. The CDR3 region has the DNA TGCGCCAGCAGCCAGGCCATCAGCGGGATCCGTACCGGGGAGCTGTTTTTT.

This chain connects TRBV6-5 to TRBJ1-5; TRBD1 agrees at 9 bases. This CDR3 spans 14 amino acids. V trimming: 7 bases; J trimming: 6 bases; junction bases outside the gene matches: 7. CDR1 and CDR2 (germline): MNHEY, SVGAGI. The DNA of the CDR3 is TGTGCCAGCAAAAACCGACAGGGGGGTCAGCCCCAGCATTTT. Amino acid sequence: CASKNRQGGQPQHF.

The rearrangement joins TRBV25-1 to TRBJ2-1; 7 bases line up with TRBD2. Germline V CDR1 and CDR2: MGHDK, SYGVNS. V was pared by 7 bases and J by 1 base, with 10 bases of the junction left unmatched. This CDR3 has 16 amino acids. In DNA form, the CDR3 reads TGTGCCAGCACCAGCGCTAGCGGAGAATCCTACAATGAGCAGTTCTTC. Translated: CASTSASGESYNEQFF. Variable domain in full (rest from reference TRBV25-1 and TRBJ2-1): EADIYQTPRYLVIGTGKKITLECSQTMGHDKMYWYQQDPGMELHLIHYSYGVNSTEKGDLSSESTVSRIRTEHFPLTLESARPSHTSQYLCASTSASGESYNEQFFGPGTRLTVL.

This CDR3 reads CASSDRLGLADNPQETQYF. For the CDR3, the DNA is TGTGCCAGCAGTGATAGACTGGGACTAGCGGATAACCCCCAAGAGACCCAGTACTTC. V usage is TRBV2 and J usage is TRBJ2-5, with 11 bases lining up with TRBD2. Germline V gives CDR1 SNHLY, CDR2 FYNNEI. This CDR3 has 19 amino acids. V lost 3 bases and J lost 1; bases outside the gene matches: 13.

The J gene is TRBJ2-1, the V gene TRBV6-6; D unresolved. The germline V gene has CDR1 MNHNY and CDR2 SVGAGI (reference sequence). CDR3 size: 11 residues. Trimming pared 10 bases from V and 6 bases from J, leaving 10 bases between. CDR3 bases: TGTGCCACCTTCGTGGCCAATGAGCAGTTCTTC. It translates to CATFVANEQFF.

This rearrangement joins TRBV19 to TRBJ2-7, with 7 bases fitting TRBD2. The CDR3 is 14 amino acids. Germline V gene data show CDR1 as LNHDA and CDR2 as SQIVND (reference sequence). The J segment lost 6 bases and the V segment lost 4 bases, leaving 9 bases of the junction unmatched. This chain's CDR3 is CASSRGGVGGEQYV. The CDR3 DNA sequence: TGTGCCAGTAGTAGGGGAGGGGTAGGAGGCGAGCAGTACGTC.

This chain joins TRBV7-9 and TRBJ2-3, with TRBD2 matching 9 bases. The CDR3 contains 18 residues. V lost 5 bases and J lost 3; bases outside the gene matches: 15. CDR1 is SEHNR, CDR2 FQNEAQ, per germline (reference sequence). CDR3 amino acids: CASSRSAGGPSATDTQYF. CDR3 sequence (DNA): TGTGCCAGCAGCCGTTCTGCGGGAGGGCCCTCGGCGACAGATACGCAGTATTTT. Based on the CDR3 plus reference TRBV7-9 and TRBJ2-3, the full variable domain is DTGVSQNPRHKITKRGQNVTFRCDPISEHNRLYWYRQTLGQGPEFLTYFQNEAQLEKSRLLSDRFSAERPKGSFSTLEIQRTEQGDSAMYLCASSRSAGGPSATDTQYFGPGTRLTVL.

This chain uses TRBV30 with TRBJ2-3; D is perhaps TRBD1 (5 bases). The CDR3 is 12 amino acids. Germline CDR1 GTSNPN, CDR2 SVGIG (reference sequence). Trimming stripped 0 bases from V and 8 bases from J, with 9 bases between. CDR3 sequence: CAWSVRQGTQYF. The CDR3 bases are TGTGCCTGGAGTGTTCGGCAGGGTACGCAGTATTTT.

The chain employs TRBV5-1 and TRBJ2-1, with 7 bases matching TRBD2. CDR1 is SGHRS and CDR2 is YFSETQ in the germline V gene. J was trimmed by 3 bases and V by 4 bases; bases with no gene match: 4. The CDR3 covers 14 residues. As DNA, the CDR3 is TGCGCCAGCAGCCTCCGCGGGGGCTACAATGAGCAGTTCTTC. Translating it yields CASSLRGGYNEQFF. Variable domain in full (rest from reference TRBV5-1 and TRBJ2-1): KAGVTQTPRYLIKTRGQQVTLSCSPISGHRSVSWYQQTPGQGLQFLFEYFSETQRNKGNFPGRFSGRQFSNSRSEMNVSTLELGDSALYLCASSLRGGYNEQFFGPGTRLTVL.

This chain connects TRBV5-4 to TRBJ2-1; 7 bases match TRBD2. Germline CDR1 SGHNT, CDR2 YYREEE (reference sequence). This CDR3 comprises 14 residues. V lost 4 bases and J lost 6; bases outside the gene matches: 7. CDR3 protein: CASSPKRGLNEQFF. The CDR3 DNA reads TGTGCCAGCAGCCCCAAGCGGGGACTCAATGAGCAGTTCTTC.

The chain links TRBV5-1 to TRBJ2-1; 8 positions match TRBD2. This CDR3 has 15 amino acids. Trimming cost V 0 bases and J 4 bases; bases outside gene matches: 3. Germline CDR1 SGHRS, CDR2 YFSETQ. This chain's CDR3 is CASSLASGPYNEQFF. Here the CDR3 DNA reads TGCGCCAGCAGCTTGGCTAGCGGGCCTTACAATGAGCAGTTCTTC.

V and J are TRBV4-3 and TRBJ1-4; D might be TRBD1 (5 bases). The germline V and J ends were trimmed by 0 bases and 0 bases, with 11 bases remaining between them. Germline CDR1 LGHNA, CDR2 YSLEER. The CDR3 sequence is 17 residues long. In nucleotides, the CDR3 is TGCGCCAGCAGCCAAGATGCGGGGCTTACAACTAATGAAAAACTGTTTTTT. It codes for CASSQDAGLTTNEKLFF.

The chain combines TRBV19 with TRBJ1-2, with TRBD1 identical over 9 bases. The trim removed 5 bases at V and 6 bases at J, leaving 13 bases unmatched. Germline assignment: CDR1 LNHDA and CDR2 SQIVND (reference sequence). This CDR3 region has 16 residues. The CDR3: CASSGRVTGGKDGYTF. In DNA form, the CDR3 reads TGTGCCAGTAGTGGGAGGGTGACAGGGGGAAAAGATGGCTACACCTTC.

The chain is built from TRBV7-9 and TRBJ2-5; 9 bases are a match to TRBD2. Trimming removed 4 bases from V and 3 bases from J; junction bases left unmatched: 6. This CDR3 spans 15 amino acids. Germline V CDR1 and CDR2: SEHNR, FQNEAQ (reference sequence). The CDR3 spells CASSYMGLAKETQYF. The CDR3 coding sequence is TGTGCCAGCAGCTATATGGGACTAGCAAAAGAGACCCAGTACTTC.

The rearrangement uses TRBV12-3 or TRBV12-4 and TRBJ2-2; possibly TRBD1 for D (5 bases). The CDR3 totals 13 residues. The V and J ends lost 6 bases and 7 bases respectively, with 12 bases between them. CDR3 loop: CASSLTAYGELFF. The CDR3 DNA reads TGTGCCAGCAGCCTGACAGCCTACGGGGAGCTGTTTTTT.

CDR3 bases: TGTGCCAGCAGTCCCCAGGTCACAGATACGCAGTATTTT. Translated: CASSPQVTDTQYF. The chain combines TRBV27 with TRBJ2-3, with D unclear. Germline CDR1 and CDR2: MNHEY and SMNVEV (reference sequence). The ends were cut back, 5 bases at V and 2 bases at J, with 8 bases in the middle. The CDR3 contains 13 residues.